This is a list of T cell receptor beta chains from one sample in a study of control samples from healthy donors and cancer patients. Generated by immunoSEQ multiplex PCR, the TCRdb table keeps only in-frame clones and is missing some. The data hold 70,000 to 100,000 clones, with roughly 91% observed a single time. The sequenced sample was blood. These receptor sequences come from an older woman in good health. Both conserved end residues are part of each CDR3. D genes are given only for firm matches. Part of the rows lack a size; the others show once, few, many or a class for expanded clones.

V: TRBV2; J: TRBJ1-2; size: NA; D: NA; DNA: TGTGCCAGCAGTGAAAGCAGGACGAACTATGGCTACACCTTC; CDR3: CASSESRTNYGYTF
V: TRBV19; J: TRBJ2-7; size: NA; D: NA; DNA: TGTGCCAGTGGGGGCGAGTACGAGCAGTACTTC; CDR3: CASGGEYEQYF
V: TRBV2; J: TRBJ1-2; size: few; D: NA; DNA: TGTGCCAGCAGTGAAGCTTACGGACTTTCTGGCTACACCTTC; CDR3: CASSEAYGLSGYTF
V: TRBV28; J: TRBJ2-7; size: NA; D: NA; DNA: TGTGCCAGCAGTTTCACCTTAATGAAATCCTACGAGCAGTACTTC; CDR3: CASSFTLMKSYEQYF
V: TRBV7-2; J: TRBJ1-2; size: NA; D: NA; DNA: TGTGCCAGCAGAAAAGGGGGAACCGCGACACCCTTTCACTACACCTTC; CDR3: CASRKGGTATPFHYTF
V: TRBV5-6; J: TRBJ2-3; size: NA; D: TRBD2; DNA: TGTGCCAGCAGCTGGACTAGCGGGAGTTTTAGCACAGATACGCAGTATTTT; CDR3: CASSWTSGSFSTDTQYF
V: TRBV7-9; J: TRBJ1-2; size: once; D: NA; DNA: TGTGCCAGCAGTTCAGGGGCTAACTATGGCTACACCTTC; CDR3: CASSSGANYGYTF
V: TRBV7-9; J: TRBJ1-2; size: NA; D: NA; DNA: TGTGCCAGCAGCTCGGGGGCGGCCTATGGCTACACCTTC; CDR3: CASSSGAAYGYTF
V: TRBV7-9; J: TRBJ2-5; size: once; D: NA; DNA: TGTGCCAGCAGCTTACCCCGGGGCAGGGGTGAAGAGACCCAGTACTTC; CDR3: CASSLPRGRGEETQYF
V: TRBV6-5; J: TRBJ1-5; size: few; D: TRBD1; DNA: TGTGCCAGCAGTCTGGACAGGGTCAGGCCCCAGCATTTT; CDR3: CASSLDRVRPQHF
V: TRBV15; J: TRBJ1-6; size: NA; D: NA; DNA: TGTGCCACCAGCAGAGATAAGAGCTCCTATAATTCACCCCTCCACTTT; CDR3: CATSRDKSSYNSPLHF
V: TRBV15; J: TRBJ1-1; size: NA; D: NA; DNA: TGTGCCACCAGCAGAGACAGAGGCGCCACTGAAGCTTTCTTT; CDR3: CATSRDRGATEAFF
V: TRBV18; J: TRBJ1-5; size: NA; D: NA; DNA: TGTGCCAGCTCACCACCGGGGTCCAATCAGCCCCAGCATTTT; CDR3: CASSPPGSNQPQHF
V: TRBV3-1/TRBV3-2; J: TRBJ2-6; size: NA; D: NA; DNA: TGTGCCAGCAGCCAAGATCAAGGATCTGGGGCCAACGTCCTGACTTTC; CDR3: CASSQDQGSGANVLTF
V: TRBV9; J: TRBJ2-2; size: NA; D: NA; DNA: TGTGCCAGCAGCGTAAGCCTACCGGACACCGGGGAGCTGTTTTTT; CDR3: CASSVSLPDTGELFF
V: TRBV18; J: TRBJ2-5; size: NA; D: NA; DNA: TGTGCCAGCTCACCCAATGACCAGACCCAGTACTTC; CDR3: CASSPNDQTQYF
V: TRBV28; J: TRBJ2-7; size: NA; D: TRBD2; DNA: TGTGCCAGCAGCCAAGTCGGGTTAGCGGGACCCTACGAGCAGTACTTC; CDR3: CASSQVGLAGPYEQYF
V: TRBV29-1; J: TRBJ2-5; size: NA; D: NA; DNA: TGCAGCGTTGAGAGGGTAGCGAAAGAGACCCAGTACTTC; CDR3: CSVERVAKETQYF
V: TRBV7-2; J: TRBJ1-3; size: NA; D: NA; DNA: TGTGCCAGCAGCTTAGAGTATGCTTACTCTGGAAACACCATATATTTT; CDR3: CASSLEYAYSGNTIYF
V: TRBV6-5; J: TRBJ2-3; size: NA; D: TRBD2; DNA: TGTGCCAGCAGCCTAACTAGCGGGGGCACAGATACGCAGTATTTT; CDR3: CASSLTSGGTDTQYF
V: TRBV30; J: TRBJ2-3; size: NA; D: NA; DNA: TGTGCCTGGAGTACGGGCCCGACAGATACGCAGTATTTT; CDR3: CAWSTGPTDTQYF
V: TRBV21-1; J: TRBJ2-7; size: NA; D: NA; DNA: TGTGCCAGCAGTTTACGACAGGGACTTTACGAGCAGTACTTC; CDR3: CASSLRQGLYEQYF
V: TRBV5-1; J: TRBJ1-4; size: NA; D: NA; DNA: TGCGCCAGCAGCTCACGAGGGACACAACTGTTTTTT; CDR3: CASSSRGTQLFF
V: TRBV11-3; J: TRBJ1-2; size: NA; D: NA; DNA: TGTGCCAGCAGCTCGACCCCCAACTATGGCTACACCTTC; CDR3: CASSSTPNYGYTF
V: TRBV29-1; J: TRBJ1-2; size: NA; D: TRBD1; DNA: TGCAGCGTTGGACAGGGCAACTATGGCTACACCTTC; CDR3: CSVGQGNYGYTF
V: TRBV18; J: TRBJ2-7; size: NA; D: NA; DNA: TGTGCCAGCTCACCAACTAGCCCCTTTTACGAGCAGTACTTC; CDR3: CASSPTSPFYEQYF
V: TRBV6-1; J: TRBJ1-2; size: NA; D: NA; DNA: TGTGCCAGCAGTGAGGGGGGGAGCCTGGGCAACTATGGCTACACCTTC; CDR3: CASSEGGSLGNYGYTF
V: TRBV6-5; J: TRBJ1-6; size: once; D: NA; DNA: TGTGCCAGCGGAAACAGGGCTTCCTATAATTCACCCCTCCACTTT; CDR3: CASGNRASYNSPLHF
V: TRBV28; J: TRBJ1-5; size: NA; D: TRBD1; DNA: TGTGCCAGCAGTTGGCCAGTTAACCGACAGGGTACGGAACAGCCCCAGCATTTT; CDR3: CASSWPVNRQGTEQPQHF
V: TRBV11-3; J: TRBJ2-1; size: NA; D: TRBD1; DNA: TGTGCCAGTGAGGACAGGGGGCCCAATGAGCAGTTCTTC; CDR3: CASEDRGPNEQFF
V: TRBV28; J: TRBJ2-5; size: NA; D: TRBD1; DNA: TGTGCCAGCAGTTTGCAGGGGGCGCGGGAGACCCAGTACTTC; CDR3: CASSLQGARETQYF
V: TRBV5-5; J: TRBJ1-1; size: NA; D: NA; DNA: TGTGCCAGCAGCTTGGAAACAAACACTGAAGCTTTCTTT; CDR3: CASSLETNTEAFF
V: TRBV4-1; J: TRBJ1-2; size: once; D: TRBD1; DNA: TGCGCCAGCAGCCATGGACCACAGGGGCAAGGGACAGGACCCTATGGCTACACCTTC; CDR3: CASSHGPQGQGTGPYGYTF
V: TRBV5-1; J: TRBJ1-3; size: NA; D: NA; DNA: TGCGCCAGCAGCTGGTGGGGTGGAGCTGGAAACACCATATATTTT; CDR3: CASSWWGGAGNTIYF
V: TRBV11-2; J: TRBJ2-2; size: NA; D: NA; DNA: TGTGCCAGCAGCTTAGTTCAGGGATCGGCCACCGGGGAGCTGTTTTTT; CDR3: CASSLVQGSATGELFF
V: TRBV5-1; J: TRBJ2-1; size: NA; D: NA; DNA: TGCGCCAGCAGCTCAGGGGAGGTCTACAATGAGCAGTTCTTC; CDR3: CASSSGEVYNEQFF
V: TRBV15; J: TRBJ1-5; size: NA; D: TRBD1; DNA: TGTGCCACCAGCAGGGGCAGCCGGGACAGGGGAGTGAGCAATCAGCCCCAGCATTTT; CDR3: CATSRGSRDRGVSNQPQHF
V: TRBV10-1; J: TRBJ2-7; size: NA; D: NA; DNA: TGCGCCAGCAGTGAATCGCCAGGGTACGAGCAGTACTTC; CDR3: CASSESPGYEQYF
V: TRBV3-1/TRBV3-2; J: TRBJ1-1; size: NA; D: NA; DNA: TGTGCCAGCAGCCAAGGAGCGAACACTGAAGCTTTCTTT; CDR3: CASSQGANTEAFF
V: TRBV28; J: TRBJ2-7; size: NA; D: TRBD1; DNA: TGTGCCAGCAGTTTCGGACAGGGGGACGAGCAGTACTTC; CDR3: CASSFGQGDEQYF
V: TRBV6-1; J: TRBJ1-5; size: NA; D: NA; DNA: TGTGCCAGCAGTGAAGCGGCAGGGGAATGGCAGCCCCAGCATTTT; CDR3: CASSEAAGEWQPQHF
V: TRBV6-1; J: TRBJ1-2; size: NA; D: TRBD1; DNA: TGTGCCAGCAGTGAGGACAGGGTGGGTGGCTACACCTTC; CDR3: CASSEDRVGGYTF
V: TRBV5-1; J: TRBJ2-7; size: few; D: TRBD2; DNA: TGCGCCAGCAGCCCGACTAGCGGGGGTTACGAGCAGTACTTC; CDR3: CASSPTSGGYEQYF
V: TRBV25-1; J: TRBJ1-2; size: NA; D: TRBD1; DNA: TGTGCCAGCAGTAGACAGGGCGGCTATGGCTACACCTTC; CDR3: CASSRQGGYGYTF
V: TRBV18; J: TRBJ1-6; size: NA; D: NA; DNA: TGTGCCAGCTCACGGGAAGGGTCTCTTAATTCACCCCTCCACTTT; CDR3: CASSREGSLNSPLHF